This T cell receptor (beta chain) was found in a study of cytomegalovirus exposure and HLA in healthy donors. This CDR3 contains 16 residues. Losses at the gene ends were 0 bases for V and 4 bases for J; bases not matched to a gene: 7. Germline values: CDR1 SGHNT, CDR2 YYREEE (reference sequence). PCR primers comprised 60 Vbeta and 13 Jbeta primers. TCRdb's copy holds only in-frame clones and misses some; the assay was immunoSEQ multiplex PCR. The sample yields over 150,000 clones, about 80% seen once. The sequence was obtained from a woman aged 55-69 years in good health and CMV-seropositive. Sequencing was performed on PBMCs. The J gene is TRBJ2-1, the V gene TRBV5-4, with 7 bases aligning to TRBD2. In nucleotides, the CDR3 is TGTGCCAGCAGCTTGGCCCAGGGAGGGCCGTACAATGAGCAGTTCTTC. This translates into CASSLAQGGPYNEQFF.